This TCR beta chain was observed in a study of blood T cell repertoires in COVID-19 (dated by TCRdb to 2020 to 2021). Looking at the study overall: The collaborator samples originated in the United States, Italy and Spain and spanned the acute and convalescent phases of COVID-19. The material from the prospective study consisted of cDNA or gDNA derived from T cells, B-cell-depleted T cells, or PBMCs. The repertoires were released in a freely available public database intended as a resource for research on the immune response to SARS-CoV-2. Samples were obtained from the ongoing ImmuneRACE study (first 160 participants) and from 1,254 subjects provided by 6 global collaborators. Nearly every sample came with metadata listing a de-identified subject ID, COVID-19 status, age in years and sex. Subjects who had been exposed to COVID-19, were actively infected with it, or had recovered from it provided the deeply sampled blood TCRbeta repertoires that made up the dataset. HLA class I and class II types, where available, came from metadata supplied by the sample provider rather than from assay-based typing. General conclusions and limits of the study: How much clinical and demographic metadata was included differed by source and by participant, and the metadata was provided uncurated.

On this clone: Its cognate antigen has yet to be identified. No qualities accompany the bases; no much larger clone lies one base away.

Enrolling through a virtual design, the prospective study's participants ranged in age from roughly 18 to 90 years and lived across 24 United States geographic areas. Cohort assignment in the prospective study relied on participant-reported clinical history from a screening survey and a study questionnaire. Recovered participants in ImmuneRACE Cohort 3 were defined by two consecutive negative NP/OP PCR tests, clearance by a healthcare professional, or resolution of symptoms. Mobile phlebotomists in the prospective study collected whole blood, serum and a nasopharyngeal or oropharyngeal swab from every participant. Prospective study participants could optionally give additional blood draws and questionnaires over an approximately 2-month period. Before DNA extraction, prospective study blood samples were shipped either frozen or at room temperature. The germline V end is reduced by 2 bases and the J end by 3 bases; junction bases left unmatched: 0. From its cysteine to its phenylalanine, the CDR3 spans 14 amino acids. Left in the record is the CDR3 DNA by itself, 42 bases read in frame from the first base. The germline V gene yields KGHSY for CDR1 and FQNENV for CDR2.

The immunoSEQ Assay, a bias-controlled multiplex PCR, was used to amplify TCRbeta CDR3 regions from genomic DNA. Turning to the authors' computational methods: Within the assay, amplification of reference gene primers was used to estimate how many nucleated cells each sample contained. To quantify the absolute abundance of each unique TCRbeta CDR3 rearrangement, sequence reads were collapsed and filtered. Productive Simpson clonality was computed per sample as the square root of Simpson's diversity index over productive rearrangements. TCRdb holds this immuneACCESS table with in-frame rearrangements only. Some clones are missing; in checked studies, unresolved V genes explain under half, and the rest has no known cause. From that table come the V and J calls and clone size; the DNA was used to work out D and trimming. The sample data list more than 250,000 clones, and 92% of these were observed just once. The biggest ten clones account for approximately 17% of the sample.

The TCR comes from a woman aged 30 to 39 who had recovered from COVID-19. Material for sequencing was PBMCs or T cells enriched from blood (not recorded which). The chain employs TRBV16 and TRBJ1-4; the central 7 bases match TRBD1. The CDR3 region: CASSQGTANEKLFF. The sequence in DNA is TGTGCCAGCAGCCAAGGGACAGCTAATGAAAAACTGTTTTTT. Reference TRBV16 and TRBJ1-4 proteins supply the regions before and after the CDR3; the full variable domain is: GEEVAQTPKHLVRGEGQKAKLYCAPIKGHSYVFWYQQVLKNEFKFLISFQNENVFDETGMPKERFSAKCLPNSPCSLEIQATKLEDSAVYFCASSQGTANEKLFFGSGTQLSVL.